The sequence of this T cell receptor beta chain was determined in a study of blood T cell repertoires in COVID-19. About the research overall: Donors in the United States, Italy and Spain gave samples during acute or convalescent COVID-19. PBMCs, B-cell-depleted T cells, or T cells were the source of the cDNA or gDNA that made up the material.

The CDR3 totals 15 residues. Germline lookup yields CDR1 WNHNN and CDR2 SYGVQD (reference sequence). V was clipped by 0 bases and J by 5 bases, with 13 bases between them. In the original processing: Reference gene primer amplification in the assay estimated nucleated cell counts. The protocol was immunoSEQ multiplex PCR, while the TCRdb copy is restricted to in-frame clones and leaves out a portion. That table is the source of V, J and clone size, and D and trimming were worked out from the DNA. Of around 81,000 clones listed, 70% to 90% are singletons. V is TRBV10-1 and J is TRBJ1-1; a possible D gene is TRBD1 (5 bases). The sequencing sample was made of peripheral blood. This clonotype was obtained from a man aged 65-85 years with acute or convalescent COVID-19. The CDR3 reads CASSESVGGWTEAFF. The CDR3 DNA reads as TGCGCCAGCAGTGAGTCTGTGGGGGGATGGACTGAAGCTTTCTTT.